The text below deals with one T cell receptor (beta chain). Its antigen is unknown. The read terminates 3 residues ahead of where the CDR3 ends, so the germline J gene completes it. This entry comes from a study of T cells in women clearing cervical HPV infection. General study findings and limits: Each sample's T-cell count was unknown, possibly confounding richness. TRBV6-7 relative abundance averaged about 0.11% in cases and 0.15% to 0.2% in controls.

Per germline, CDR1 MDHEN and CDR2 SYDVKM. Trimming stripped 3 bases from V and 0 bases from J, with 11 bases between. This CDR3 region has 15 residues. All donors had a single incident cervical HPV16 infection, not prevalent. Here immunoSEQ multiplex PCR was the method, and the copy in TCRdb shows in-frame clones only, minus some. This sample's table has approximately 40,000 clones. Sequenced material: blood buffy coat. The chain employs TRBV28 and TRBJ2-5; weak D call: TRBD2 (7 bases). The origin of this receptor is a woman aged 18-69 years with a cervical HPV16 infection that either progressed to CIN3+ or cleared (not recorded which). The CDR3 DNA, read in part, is TGTGCCAGCAGTTTTCGGGGGGCGGACCAAGAGACC. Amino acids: CASSFRGADQET. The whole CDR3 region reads CASSFRGADQETQYF.